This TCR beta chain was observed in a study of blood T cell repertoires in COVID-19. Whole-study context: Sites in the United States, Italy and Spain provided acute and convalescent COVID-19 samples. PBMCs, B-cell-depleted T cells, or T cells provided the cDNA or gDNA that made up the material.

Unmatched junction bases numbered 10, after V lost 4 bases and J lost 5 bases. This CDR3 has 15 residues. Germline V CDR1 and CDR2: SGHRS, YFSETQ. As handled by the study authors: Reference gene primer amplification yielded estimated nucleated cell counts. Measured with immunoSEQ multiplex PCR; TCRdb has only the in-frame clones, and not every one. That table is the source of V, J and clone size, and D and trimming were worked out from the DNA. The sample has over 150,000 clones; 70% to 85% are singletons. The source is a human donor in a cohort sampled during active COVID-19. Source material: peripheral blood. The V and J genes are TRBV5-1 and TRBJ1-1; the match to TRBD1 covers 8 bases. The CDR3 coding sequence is TGCGCCAGCAGCGGTGGCGGGACAGGACAAACTGAAGCTTTCTTT. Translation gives CASSGGGTGQTEAFF.